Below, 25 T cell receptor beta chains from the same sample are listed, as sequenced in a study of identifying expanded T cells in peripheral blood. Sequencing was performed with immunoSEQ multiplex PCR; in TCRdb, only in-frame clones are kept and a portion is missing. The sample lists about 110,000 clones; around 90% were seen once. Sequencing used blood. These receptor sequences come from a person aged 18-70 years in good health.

CDR3 region: CASSHAGQTYEQYF. CDR3 DNA: TGTGCCAGCTCACACGCGGGACAGACCTACGAGCAGTACTTC. The chain links TRBV18 to TRBJ2-7, with a tentative D call TRBD1 (7 bases). Trimming stripped 4 bases from V and 2 bases from J, with 12 bases between. This CDR3 has 14 residues. The V gene's germline CDR1 is KGHSH and CDR2 LQKENI.

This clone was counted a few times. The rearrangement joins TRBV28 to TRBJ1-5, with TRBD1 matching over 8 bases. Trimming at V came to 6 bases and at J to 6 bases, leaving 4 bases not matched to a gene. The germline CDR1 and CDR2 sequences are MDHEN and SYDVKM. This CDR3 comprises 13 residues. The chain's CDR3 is CASRKTGGQPQHF. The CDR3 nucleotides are TGTGCCAGCAGAAAAACAGGGGGTCAGCCCCAGCATTTT.

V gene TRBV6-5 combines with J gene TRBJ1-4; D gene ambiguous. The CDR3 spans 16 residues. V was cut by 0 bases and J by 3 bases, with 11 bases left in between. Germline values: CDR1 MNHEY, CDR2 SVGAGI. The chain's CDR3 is CASSYSNGMANEKLFF. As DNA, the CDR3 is TGTGCCAGCAGTTACTCGAATGGGATGGCTAATGAAAAACTGTTTTTT.

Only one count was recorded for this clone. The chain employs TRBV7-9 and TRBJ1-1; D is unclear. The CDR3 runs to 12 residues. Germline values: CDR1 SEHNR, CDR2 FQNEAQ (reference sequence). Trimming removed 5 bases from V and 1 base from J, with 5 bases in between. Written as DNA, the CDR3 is TGTGCCAGCAGCATAACGAACACTGAAGCTTTCTTT. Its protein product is CASSITNTEAFF. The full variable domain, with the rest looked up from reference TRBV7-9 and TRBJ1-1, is DTGVSQNPRHKITKRGQNVTFRCDPISEHNRLYWYRQTLGQGPEFLTYFQNEAQLEKSRLLSDRFSAERPKGSFSTLEIQRTEQGDSAMYLCASSITNTEAFFGQGTRLTVV.

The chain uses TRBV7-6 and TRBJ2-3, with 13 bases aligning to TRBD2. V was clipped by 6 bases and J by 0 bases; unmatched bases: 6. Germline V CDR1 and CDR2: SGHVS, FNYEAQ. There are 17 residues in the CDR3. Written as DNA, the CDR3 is TGTGCCAGCAGGGGACTAGCGGGGTACTCTAGCACAGATACGCAGTATTTT. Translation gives CASRGLAGYSSTDTQYF. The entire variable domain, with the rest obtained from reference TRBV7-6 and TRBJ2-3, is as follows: GAGVSQSPRYKVTKRGQDVALRCDPISGHVSLYWYRQALGQGPEFLTYFNYEAQQDKSGLPNDRFSAERPEGSISTLTIQRTEQRDSAMYRCASRGLAGYSSTDTQYFGPGTRLTVL.

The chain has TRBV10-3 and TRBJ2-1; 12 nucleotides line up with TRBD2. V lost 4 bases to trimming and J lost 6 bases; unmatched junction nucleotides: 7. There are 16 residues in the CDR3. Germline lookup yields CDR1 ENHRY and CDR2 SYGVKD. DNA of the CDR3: TGTGCCATCAGTGGAACCCTGACTAGCGGGAGCAATGAGCAGTTCTTC. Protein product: CAISGTLTSGSNEQFF.

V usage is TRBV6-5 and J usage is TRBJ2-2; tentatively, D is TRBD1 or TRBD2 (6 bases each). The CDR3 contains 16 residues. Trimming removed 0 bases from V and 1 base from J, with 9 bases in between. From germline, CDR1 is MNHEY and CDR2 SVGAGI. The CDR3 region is CASSYSRGRNTGELFF. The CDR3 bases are TGTGCCAGCAGTTACTCCCGGGGGCGGAACACCGGGGAGCTGTTTTTT.

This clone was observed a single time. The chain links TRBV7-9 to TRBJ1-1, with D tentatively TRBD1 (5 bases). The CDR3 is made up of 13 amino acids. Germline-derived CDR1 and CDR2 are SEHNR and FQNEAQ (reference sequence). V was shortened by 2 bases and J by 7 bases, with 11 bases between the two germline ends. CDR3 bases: TGTGCCAGCAGCTTACAGGGTAGGAATGAAGCTTTCTTT. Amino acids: CASSLQGRNEAFF.

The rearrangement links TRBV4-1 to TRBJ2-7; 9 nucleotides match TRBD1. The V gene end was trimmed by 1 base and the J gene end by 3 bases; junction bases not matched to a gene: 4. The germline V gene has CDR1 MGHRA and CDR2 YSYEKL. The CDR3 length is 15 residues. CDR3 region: CASSQAGTGNYEQYF. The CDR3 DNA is TGCGCCAGCAGCCAAGCGGGGACAGGGAACTACGAGCAGTACTTC.

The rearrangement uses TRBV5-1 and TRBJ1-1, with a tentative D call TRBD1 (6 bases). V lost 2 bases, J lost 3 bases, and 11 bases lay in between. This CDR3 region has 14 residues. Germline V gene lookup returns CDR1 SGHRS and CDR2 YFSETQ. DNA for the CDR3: TGCGCCAGCAGCTTAGGGGGGGCGTACACTGAAGCTTTCTTT. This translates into CASSLGGAYTEAFF.

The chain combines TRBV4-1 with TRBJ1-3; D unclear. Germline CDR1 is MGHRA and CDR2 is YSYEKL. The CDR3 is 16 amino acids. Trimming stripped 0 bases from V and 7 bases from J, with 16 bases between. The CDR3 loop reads CASSQEAANRGNTIYF. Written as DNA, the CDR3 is TGCGCCAGCAGCCAAGAGGCGGCGAATCGTGGGAACACCATATATTTT.

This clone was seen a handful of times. CDR3 region: CASSPSKTETQYF. The CDR3 DNA follows: TGCGCCAGCAGCCCCAGTAAGACGGAGACCCAGTACTTC. V is TRBV5-1 and J is TRBJ2-5; no firm D call. Trimming pared 4 bases from V and 5 bases from J, leaving 12 bases between. CDR1 and CDR2 from the germline V gene are SGHRS and YFSETQ. The CDR3 contains 13 residues.

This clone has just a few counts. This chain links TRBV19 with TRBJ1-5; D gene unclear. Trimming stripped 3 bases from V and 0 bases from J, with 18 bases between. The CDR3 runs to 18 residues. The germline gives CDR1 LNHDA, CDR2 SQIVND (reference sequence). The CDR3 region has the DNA TGTGCCAGTAGTATGTTGCAGGCGGAGAAGTATAGCAATCAGCCCCAGCATTTT. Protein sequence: CASSMLQAEKYSNQPQHF.

The DNA for the CDR3 is TGTGCCAGCAGCTTCCGCCCTCGAACTAATGAAAAACTGTTTTTT. Translating gives CASSFRPRTNEKLFF. This rearrangement joins TRBV7-2 to TRBJ1-4, with D hard to call. Germline loops: CDR1 SGHTA, CDR2 FQGNSA. The CDR3 has 15 amino acids. Trimming cost V 3 bases and J 1 base, with 9 bases left between them.

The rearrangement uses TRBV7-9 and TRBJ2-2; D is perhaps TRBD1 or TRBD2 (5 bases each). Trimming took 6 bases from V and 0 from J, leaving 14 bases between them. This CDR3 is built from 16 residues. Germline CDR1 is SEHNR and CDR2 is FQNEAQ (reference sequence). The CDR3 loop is CASSFLGATNTGELFF. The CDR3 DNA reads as TGTGCCAGCAGTTTCCTCGGGGCTACGAACACCGGGGAGCTGTTTTTT.

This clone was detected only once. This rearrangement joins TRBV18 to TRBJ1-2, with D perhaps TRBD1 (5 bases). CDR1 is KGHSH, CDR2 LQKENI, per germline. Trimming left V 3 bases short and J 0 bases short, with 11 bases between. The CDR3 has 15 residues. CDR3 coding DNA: TGTGCCAGCTCACCTGCGGGGGGGGCTAACTATGGCTACACCTTC. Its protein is CASSPAGGANYGYTF. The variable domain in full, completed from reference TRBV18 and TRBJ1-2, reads NAGVMQNPRHLVRRRGQEARLRCSPMKGHSHVYWYRQLPEEGLKFMVYLQKENIIDESGMPKERFSAEFPKEGPSILRIQQVVRGDSAAYFCASSPAGGANYGYTFGSGTRLTVV.

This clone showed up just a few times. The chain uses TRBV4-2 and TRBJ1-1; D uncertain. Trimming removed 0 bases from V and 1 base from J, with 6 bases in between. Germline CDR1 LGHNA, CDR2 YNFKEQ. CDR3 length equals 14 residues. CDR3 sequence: CASSQDPANTEAFF. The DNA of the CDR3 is TGTGCCAGCAGCCAAGATCCAGCGAACACTGAAGCTTTCTTT.

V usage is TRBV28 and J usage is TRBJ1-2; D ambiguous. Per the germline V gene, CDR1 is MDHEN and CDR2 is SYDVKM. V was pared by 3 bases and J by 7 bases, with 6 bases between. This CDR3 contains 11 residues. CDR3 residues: CASSLEGGYTF. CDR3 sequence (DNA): TGTGCCAGCAGTTTGGAGGGTGGCTACACCTTC.

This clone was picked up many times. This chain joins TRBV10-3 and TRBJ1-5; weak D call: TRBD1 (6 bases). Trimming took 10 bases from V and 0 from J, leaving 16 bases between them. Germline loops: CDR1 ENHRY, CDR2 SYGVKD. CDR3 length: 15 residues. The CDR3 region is CATRAGASSNQPQHF. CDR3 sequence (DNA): TGTGCCACCAGGGCAGGGGCCAGTAGCAATCAGCCCCAGCATTTT.

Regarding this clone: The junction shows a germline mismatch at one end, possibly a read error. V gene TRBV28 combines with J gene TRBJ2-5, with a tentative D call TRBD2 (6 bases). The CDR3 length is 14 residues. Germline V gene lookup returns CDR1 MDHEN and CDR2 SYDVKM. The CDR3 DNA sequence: TGTGCCAGCACCCATAGCTCGGGAGCAGAGGCCCAGTACTTC. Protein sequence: CASTHSSGAEAQYF.

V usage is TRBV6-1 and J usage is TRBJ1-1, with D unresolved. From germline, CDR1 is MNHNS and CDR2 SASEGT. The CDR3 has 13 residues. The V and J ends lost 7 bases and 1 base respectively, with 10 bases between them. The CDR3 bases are TGTGCCAGCATTCGAATTGGGAACACTGAAGCTTTCTTT. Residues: CASIRIGNTEAFF.

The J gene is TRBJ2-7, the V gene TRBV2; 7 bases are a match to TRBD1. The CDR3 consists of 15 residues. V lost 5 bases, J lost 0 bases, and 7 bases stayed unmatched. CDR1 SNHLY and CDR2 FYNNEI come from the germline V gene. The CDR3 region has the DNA TGTGCCAGCAGTTACCTACAGGGGTCCTCCTACGAGCAGTACTTC. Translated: CASSYLQGSSYEQYF.

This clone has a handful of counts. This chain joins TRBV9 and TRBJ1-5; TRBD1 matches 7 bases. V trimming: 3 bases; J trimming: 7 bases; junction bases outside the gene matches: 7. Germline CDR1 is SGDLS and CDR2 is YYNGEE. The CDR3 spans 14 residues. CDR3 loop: CASSATGVGQPQHF. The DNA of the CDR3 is TGTGCCAGCAGCGCCACAGGGGTGGGACAGCCCCAGCATTTT. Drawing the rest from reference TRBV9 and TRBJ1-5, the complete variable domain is DSGVTQTPKHLITATGQRVTLRCSPRSGDLSVYWYQQSLDQGLQFLIQYYNGEERAKGNILERFSAQQFPDLHSELNLSSLELGDSALYFCASSATGVGQPQHFGDGTRLSIL.

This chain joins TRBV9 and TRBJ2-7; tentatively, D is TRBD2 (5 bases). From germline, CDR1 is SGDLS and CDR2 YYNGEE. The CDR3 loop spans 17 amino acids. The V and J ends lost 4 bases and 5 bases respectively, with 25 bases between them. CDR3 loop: CASSPHQGHEVSDEQYF. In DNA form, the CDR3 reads TGTGCCAGCAGCCCGCATCAAGGGCATGAAGTTAGCGACGAGCAGTACTTC.

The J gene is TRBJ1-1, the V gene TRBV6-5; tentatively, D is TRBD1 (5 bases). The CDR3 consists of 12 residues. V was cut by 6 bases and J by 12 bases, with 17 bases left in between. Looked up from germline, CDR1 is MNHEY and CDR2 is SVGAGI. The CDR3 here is CASSATSGGTFF. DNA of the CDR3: TGTGCCAGCAGCGCTACGTCCGGGGGAACTTTCTTT.